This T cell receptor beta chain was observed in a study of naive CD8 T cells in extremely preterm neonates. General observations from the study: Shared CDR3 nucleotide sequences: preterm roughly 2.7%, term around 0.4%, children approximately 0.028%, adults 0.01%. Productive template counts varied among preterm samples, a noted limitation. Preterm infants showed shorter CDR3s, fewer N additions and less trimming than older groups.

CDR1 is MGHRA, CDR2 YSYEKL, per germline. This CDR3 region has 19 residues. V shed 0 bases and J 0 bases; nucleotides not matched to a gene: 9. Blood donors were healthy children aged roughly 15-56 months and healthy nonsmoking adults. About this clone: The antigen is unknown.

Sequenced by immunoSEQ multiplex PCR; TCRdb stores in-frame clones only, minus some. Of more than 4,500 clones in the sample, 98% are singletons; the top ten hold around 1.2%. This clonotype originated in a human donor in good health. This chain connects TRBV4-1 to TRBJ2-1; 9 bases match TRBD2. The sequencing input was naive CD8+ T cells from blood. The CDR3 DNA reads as TGCGCCAGCAGCCAAGAATCCAGCGGGAGGTCTAGCTCCTACAATGAGCAGTTCTTC. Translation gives CASSQESSGRSSSYNEQFF.